This T cell receptor beta chain was captured in a study of human thymus T cells. Sequencing used immunoSEQ multiplex PCR; TCRdb keeps in-frame clones, though not all of them. The table shows 60,000 to 75,000 clones, with 90% to 95% occurring only once. The V gene lost 2 bases and the J gene lost 2 bases, with 10 bases spanning the gap. Germline V CDR1 and CDR2: SNHLY, FYNNEI. This CDR3 spans 15 amino acids. With regard to this clone: Its antigen remains unidentified.

It was from resections taken during corrective heart surgery that the thymus tissue came. Findings and caveats of the study: Blood and thymic repertoires both appeared biased in V and J gene usage.

The receptor was isolated from a girl under three years old with a congenital heart defect but otherwise immunologically healthy. The J gene is TRBJ2-1, the V gene TRBV2; D is possibly TRBD1 or TRBD2 (5 bases each). The specimen was thymus tissue. CDR3 protein: CASSEWDGPYNEQFF. DNA for the CDR3: TGTGCCAGCAGTGAATGGGACGGGCCCTACAATGAGCAGTTCTTC.